One and the same sample provided the 26 T cell receptor beta chains below, sequenced in a study of response to subunit inactivated influenza vaccine. TCRdb redid the calling of the RT-PCR reads with MiXCR, one entry per CDR3 protein. The table has around 520,000 distinct CDR3 sequences, about 11% seen once. Sequencing was performed on PBMCs from blood, taken on the day of vaccination. The receptors were gathered from a man aged 45 to 65 who received an inactivated influenza vaccine.

There are a few counts of this clonotype. The V and J genes are TRBV20-1 and TRBJ2-7; D is uncertain. Germline CDR1 DFQATT, CDR2 SNEGSKA (reference sequence). This CDR3 has 13 amino acids. Trimming cost V 0 bases and J 7 bases, with 13 bases left between them. CDR3 region: CSARDLARPEQYF. CDR3 nucleotides: TGCAGTGCTAGAGATCTGGCCAGGCCGGAGCAGTACTTC.

There are a few counts of this clonotype. The V and J genes are TRBV20-1 and TRBJ1-3; D gene unclear. CDR3 size: 14 residues. Looked up from germline, CDR1 is DFQATT and CDR2 is SNEGSKA (reference sequence). V lost 3 bases, J lost 0 bases, and 9 bases lay in between. Written as DNA, the CDR3 is TGCAGTGCTAGTCCAGGAACCTCTGGAAACACCATATATTTT. As protein: CSASPGTSGNTIYF.

The chain employs TRBV20-1 and TRBJ2-5; D is tentatively TRBD1 or TRBD2 (5 bases each). The V gene's germline CDR1 is DFQATT and CDR2 SNEGSKA (reference sequence). The length of the CDR3 is 16 residues. V was trimmed by 5 bases and J by 5 bases, leaving 24 bases between them. CDR3 protein: CSAHPPRDAPGETQYF. CDR3 coding DNA: TGCAGTGCTCATCCTCCTCGGGACGCGCCGGGGGAGACCCAGTACTTC.

The J gene is TRBJ1-3, the V gene TRBV20-1; unclear D gene. V lost 1 base, J lost 0 bases, and 16 bases lay in between. Germline V gene sequence: CDR1 DFQATT, CDR2 SNEGSKA (reference sequence). The CDR3 sequence is 17 residues long. The CDR3 protein is CSARGVSPGHSGNTIYF. The CDR3 DNA reads as TGCAGTGCTAGAGGTGTGAGTCCAGGCCACTCTGGAAACACCATATATTTT.

This clonotype was detected only once. V usage is TRBV15 and J usage is TRBJ2-3; TRBD2 matches at 9 bases. J lost 1 base, V lost 4 bases, and 3 bases had no gene match. CDR1 and CDR2 from the germline V gene are LNHNV and YYDKDF (reference sequence). The CDR3 sequence is 15 residues long. CDR3 in DNA: TGTGCCACCAGCACCCGGACTAGCGGCACAGATACGCAGTATTTT. Amino acids: CATSTRTSGTDTQYF.

This clonotype was picked up a small number of times. V usage is TRBV20-1 and J usage is TRBJ2-1, with D perhaps matching TRBD1 or TRBD2 (6 bases each). Trimming removed 5 bases from V and 0 bases from J, with 11 bases in between. The CDR3 has 14 residues. Germline values: CDR1 DFQATT, CDR2 SNEGSKA (reference sequence). The CDR3 DNA follows: TGCAGTGCTGGCGGGGACAACTCCTACAATGAGCAGTTCTTC. It codes for CSAGGDNSYNEQFF.

This clonotype showed up many times. The chain uses TRBV29-1 and TRBJ2-3; 10 bases agree with TRBD2. Germline assignment: CDR1 SQVTM and CDR2 ANQGSEA. The CDR3 extends over 16 amino acids. V dropped 3 bases and J dropped 4; count of bases not matched to a gene: 10. CDR3 in DNA: TGCAGCGTTGAGGGGAAGATACTAGCGGGGCCAGATACGCAGTATTTT. Protein product: CSVEGKILAGPDTQYF.

The V gene is TRBV7-2, the J gene TRBJ2-5, with 7 bases matching TRBD2. The CDR3 loop spans 14 amino acids. Germline trimming cut 1 base from V and 3 bases from J; bases unmatched to any gene: 2. CDR1 and CDR2 (germline): SGHTA, FQGNSA. CDR3 sequence: CASSLGGLKETQYF. In DNA, the CDR3 is TGTGCCAGCAGCTTAGGGGGACTAAAAGAGACCCAGTACTTC.

This clonotype was counted a few times. This chain links TRBV7-2 with TRBJ2-1; TRBD1 might be the D (5 bases). The germline V gene encodes CDR1 SGHTA and CDR2 FQGNSA. This CDR3 has 12 amino acids. Trimming cost V 2 bases and J 10 bases, with 9 bases left between them. This chain's CDR3 is CASSLSRTEQFF. Here the CDR3 DNA reads TGTGCCAGCAGCTTATCAAGGACAGAGCAGTTCTTC.

The V call is TRBV7-9, the J call TRBJ2-1; D is possibly TRBD2 (6 bases). The V and J ends lost 4 bases and 2 bases respectively, with 15 bases between them. Germline values: CDR1 SEHNR, CDR2 FQNEAQ (reference sequence). The CDR3 extends over 16 amino acids. CDR3 bases: TGTGCCAGCAGCTCCAAGGCAGGGACTCCCTACAATGAGCAGTTCTTC. Protein product: CASSSKAGTPYNEQFF.

This chain links TRBV20-1 with TRBJ2-5; 9 nucleotides align to TRBD1. Germline V gene data show CDR1 as DFQATT and CDR2 as SNEGSKA (reference sequence). Trimming at V came to 4 bases and at J to 0 bases, leaving 6 bases not matched to a gene. This CDR3 has 15 amino acids. The CDR3 bases are TGCAGTGCTACTCGACAGGGGGGGTACCAAGAGACCCAGTACTTC. Translated, it gives CSATRQGGYQETQYF.

DNA for the CDR3: TGTGCCATCAGCCGACGGAGGGGGACTAGCGAGTATGAGCAGTTCTTC. This sequence encodes CAISRRRGTSEYEQFF. The chain uses TRBV10-3 and TRBJ2-1; 10 bases line up with TRBD2. This CDR3 comprises 16 residues. The V segment lost 6 bases and the J segment 8 bases; nucleotides outside the gene matches: 13. Germline loops: CDR1 ENHRY, CDR2 SYGVKD.

The chain recombines TRBV2 with TRBJ2-2; D might be TRBD2 (7 bases). Germline CDR1 reads SNHLY; CDR2 reads FYNNEI. Trimming cost V 4 bases and J 4 bases, with 16 bases left between them. This CDR3 contains 16 residues. The CDR3 bases are TGTGCCAGCAGTGTTTGGGGGGGCGCGCCCACCGGGGAGCTGTTTTTT. Protein sequence: CASSVWGGAPTGELFF.

The table lists this clonotype with a few counts. The chain combines TRBV12-3 or TRBV12-4 with TRBJ2-3; TRBD2 matches at 9 bases. The CDR3 consists of 16 residues. The ends lost 11 bases at V and 1 base at J; junction bases unmatched: 13. The CDR3 reads CARDDLVAGGTDTQYF. DNA for the CDR3: TGTGCCCGCGATGACCTGGTAGCGGGAGGCACAGATACGCAGTATTTT.

This clonotype was recorded a few times. The V gene is TRBV20-1, the J gene TRBJ1-6; D not certain. V gave up 2 bases and J gave up 8 bases, with 13 bases separating them. CDR1 DFQATT and CDR2 SNEGSKA come from the germline V gene (reference sequence). The CDR3 length is 14 residues. CDR3 bases: TGCAGTGCTAGAAGAGAGGCAGCTTATTCACCCCTCCACTTT. It specifies CSARREAAYSPLHF.

This clonotype showed up just a few times. The chain employs TRBV12-3 or TRBV12-4 and TRBJ2-1; a weak D match, TRBD1 (5 bases). CDR3 length: 13 amino acids. Trimming removed 0 bases at V and 8 bases at J, with 8 bases between. The CDR3 sequence is CASSLAQGHEQFF. The CDR3 DNA sequence: TGTGCCAGCAGTTTAGCGCAGGGCCATGAGCAGTTCTTC.

This clonotype was counted at least ten times. The genes are TRBV5-5 and TRBJ1-1, with unresolved D. The V end lost 0 bases, the J end lost 0 bases, and 6 bases lay between the germline ends. The CDR3 is made up of 14 amino acids. Germline V gives CDR1 SGHKS, CDR2 YYEKEE (reference sequence). CDR3: CASSLEPMNTEAFF. DNA of the CDR3: TGTGCCAGCAGCTTGGAGCCGATGAACACTGAAGCTTTCTTT.

This clonotype was seen a handful of times. The chain carries TRBV7-9 and TRBJ2-3, with D hard to call. Germline V gene data show CDR1 as SEHNR and CDR2 as FQNEAQ (reference sequence). V lost 6 bases, J lost 2 bases, and 9 bases lay in between. The CDR3 loop spans 13 amino acids. The CDR3 DNA sequence: TGTGCCAGCAGATTCCGCCCCACAGATACGCAGTATTTT. Translation gives CASRFRPTDTQYF.

The V call is TRBV28, the J call TRBJ1-2; D ambiguous. Trimming removed 8 bases from V and 8 bases from J, with 21 bases in between. The CDR3 covers 14 residues. Per the germline V gene, CDR1 is MDHEN and CDR2 is SYDVKM. The CDR3 DNA reads TGTGCCAGCCGGGGTGGCAGAGCTAGGTGGGGCTACACCTTC. Protein: CASRGGRARWGYTF.

J is TRBJ2-1 and V is TRBV10-3; D might be TRBD1 (5 bases). Germline loops: CDR1 ENHRY, CDR2 SYGVKD. The CDR3 runs to 15 residues. V dropped 1 base and J dropped 4 bases, with 11 bases sitting between them. The CDR3 sequence: CAISEFRTPYNEQFF. CDR3 DNA: TGTGCCATCAGTGAGTTCCGGACACCTTACAATGAGCAGTTCTTC.

CDR3 amino acids: CASKPTGVLYEQYF. CDR3 DNA sequence: TGTGCCAGCAAACCGACAGGGGTACTATACGAGCAGTACTTC. The chain combines TRBV28 with TRBJ2-7; TRBD1 aligns across 8 bases. CDR1 is MDHEN and CDR2 is SYDVKM in the germline V gene. The junction had 9 bases not matched to a gene; V was cut back by 7 bases and J by 4 bases. The CDR3 is 14 amino acids.

This clonotype was detected many times. The chain links TRBV27 to TRBJ2-1; tentative D call: TRBD2 (6 bases). The germline V gene encodes CDR1 MNHEY and CDR2 SMNVEV (reference sequence). V was cut by 8 bases and J by 3 bases, with 14 bases left in between. This CDR3 has 14 residues. The DNA for the CDR3 is TGTGCCAGCCGCCCCGGGACTTACTACAATGAGCAGTTCTTC. It specifies CASRPGTYYNEQFF.

Note on this clonotype: An end of the junction differs from the germline gene, which may be a read error. The V gene is TRBV27, the J gene TRBJ2-7, with D hard to call. The CDR3 is 13 amino acids. Germline V gene sequence: CDR1 MNHEY, CDR2 SMNVEV (reference sequence). CDR3 region: CASSFSPPYDQYF. The CDR3, as DNA: TGTGCCAGCAGTTTTAGTCCCCCCTACGACCAGTACTTC.

The chain has TRBV20-1 and TRBJ2-1, with a tentative D call TRBD2 (5 bases). From germline, CDR1 is DFQATT and CDR2 SNEGSKA (reference sequence). The V gene lost 2 bases and the J gene lost 8 bases, with 7 bases spanning the gap. The length of the CDR3 is 11 residues. In DNA, the CDR3 is TGCAGTGCTAGAAAAGCGGATGAGCAGTTCTTC. This gives the protein CSARKADEQFF.

To note about this clonotype: This may come from a read error, since a much larger clone is one base off. The chain couples TRBV4-3 to TRBJ1-6; D not certain. The CDR3 is made up of 16 amino acids. The V gene's germline CDR1 is LGHNA and CDR2 YSLEER. The V and J ends lost 1 base and 4 bases respectively, with 11 bases between them. The CDR3 here is CASSQALTQYNSPLHF. For the CDR3, the DNA is TGCGCCAGCAGCCAAGCTCTAACGCAGTATAATTCACCCCTCCACTTT.

The V gene is TRBV20-1, the J gene TRBJ2-1, with TRBD1 matching over 7 bases. From germline, CDR1 is DFQATT and CDR2 SNEGSKA (reference sequence). J lost 0 bases, V lost 4 bases, and 3 bases had no gene match. The CDR3 sequence is 14 residues long. The CDR3 sequence is CSATRGSSYNEQFF. The CDR3 DNA reads as TGCAGTGCTACCAGGGGGAGCTCCTACAATGAGCAGTTCTTC.